This entry concerns a single T cell receptor (beta chain). This clone's antigen is unknown. No much larger clonotype is one base removed from it; base qualities were not supplied. Collaborating institutions collected whole blood in K2EDTA tubes following their own protocols. For TCRbeta analysis, collaborators shipped samples in one of three forms: frozen whole blood, isolated PBMCs, or DNA extracted from either of those sample types. The record originates from a study of blood T cell repertoires in COVID-19 (dated by TCRdb to the early 2020s). Describing the broader study: Samples covering the acute and convalescent phases of COVID-19 were provided by collaborators in the United States, Italy and Spain. Where HLA class I and class II types were available, the types were taken from metadata supplied by the sample provider, not from assay-based typing. Samples were obtained from the ongoing ImmuneRACE study (first 160 participants) and from over a thousand subjects provided by 6 global collaborators. The dataset comprised deeply sampled blood TCRbeta repertoires from subjects exposed to, actively infected with, or recovered from COVID-19. The repertoires were released in a freely available public database intended as a resource for research on the immune response to SARS-CoV-2. Sample metadata almost always included a de-identified subject ID, COVID-19 status, age in years and sex. The prospective study material was composed of cDNA or gDNA derived from T cells, B-cell-depleted T cells, or PBMCs. On the study overall, not on this receptor specifically: The quantity of clinical and demographic metadata differed by source and by participant and was supplied without curation.

The immunoSEQ Assay, a bias-controlled multiplex PCR, was used to amplify TCRbeta CDR3 regions from genomic DNA. The authors' analysis ran thus. Within the assay, amplification of reference gene primers was used to estimate how many nucleated cells each sample contained. Sequence reads were collapsed and filtered to measure the absolute abundance of every unique TCRbeta CDR3 rearrangement. Productive Simpson clonality was computed per sample as the square root of Simpson's diversity index over productive rearrangements. TCRdb obtained this table from immuneACCESS and retained in-frame rearrangements with V and J assigned. These tables miss some clones; where compared with another copy, unresolved V genes account for less than half of the shortfall, and the remainder is unexplained. V and J calls and clone size come straight from that table; D and trimming were deduced from the DNA. The sample table holds 140,000 to 150,000 clones, of which about four fifths were seen once. The ten largest clonotypes hold 8% to 9% of the sample.

From the cysteine up to the phenylalanine, the CDR3 has a length of 15 residues. Left in the record is the CDR3 DNA by itself, 45 bases read in frame from the first base. Between the V and J ends, shortened by 6 bases and 0 bases respectively, the junction contains 15 bases. As encoded in the germline V gene, CDR1 is SQVTM while CDR2 is ANQGSEA. Recombination linked TRBV29-1 to TRBJ2-1; the D gene remains uncertain. Sequencing was carried out using peripheral blood. The TCR originated in a human donor with acute or convalescent COVID-19. The donor label of this sample is uncertain. The bases read TGCAGCGTCCCTCTCACCCTGAGCTCCTACAATGAGCAGTTCTTC. Its amino acids are CSVPLTLSSYNEQFF.